Listed below are T cell receptor beta chains from one sample, sequenced in a study of T cell changes during pregnancy in multiple sclerosis. The assay was immunoSEQ multiplex PCR, and TCRdb's table has in-frame clones only and misses some. This repertoire shows approximately 30,000 clones, approximately 90% found once; its top ten account for around 12%. Sequencing was performed on CD8+ T cells from peripheral blood mononuclear cells, taken in the first trimester of pregnancy. The receptors stem from a female donor with multiple sclerosis, enrolled in a pregnancy study. Each CDR3 is given with its conserved first and last residue. A D gene is named only where the DNA matches it firmly. Not all rows give a size; the values are once, few, many and, for expanded clones, a class.

abundance	d_gene	j_gene	v_gene	CDR3nt	CDR3aa
few	.	TRBJ1-1	TRBV28	TGTGCCAGCATCCCTGAGGTATGGTCTGAAGCTTTCTTT	CASIPEVWSEAFF
once	.	TRBJ2-1	TRBV27	TGTGCCAGCAGTCCCTCTAGTTTCAATGAGCAATTCTTC	CASSPSSFNEQFF
.	TRBD2	TRBJ2-3	TRBV6-4	TGTGCCAGCAGTGACACTAGCGGGAGTGGCGATACGCAGTATTTT	CASSDTSGSGDTQYF
.	TRBD2	TRBJ2-1	TRBV7-9	TGTGCCAGCAGCTTATGGCGGGAGAAGTTTAATGAGCAGTTCTTC	CASSLWREKFNEQFF
.	TRBD2	TRBJ2-7	TRBV28	TGTGCCAGCAGTCCCGGGACTAGCGGGAGTTACGAGCAGTACTTC	CASSPGTSGSYEQYF
.	TRBD2	TRBJ2-7	TRBV27	TGTGCCAGCAGTCCTATCGTTGGGGATCTAGCGGGATCCCACGAGCAGTACTTC	CASSPIVGDLAGSHEQYF
.	TRBD2	TRBJ2-7	TRBV2	TGTGCCAGCAGGGCCGGGACTAGCGGATCCTACGAGCAGTACTTC	CASRAGTSGSYEQYF
.	.	TRBJ1-2	TRBV7-9	TGTGCCAGCAGCGGAGGACAGAATGGCTACACCTTC	CASSGGQNGYTF
once	.	TRBJ2-7	TRBV10-3	TGTGCCATCAGTGAGGGCAGTCCCTACGAGCAGTACTTC	CAISEGSPYEQYF
.	TRBD2	TRBJ2-3	TRBV2	TGTGCCAGCAGGGGCGGGAGAGATACGCAGTATTTT	CASRGGRDTQYF
.	.	TRBJ2-3	TRBV28	TGTGCCAGCAGTTTATGGGGGCAGGCCACAGATACGCAGTATTTT	CASSLWGQATDTQYF
.	TRBD1	TRBJ1-2	TRBV5-1	TGCGCCAATCCGACAGGGGGCGTTTATGGCTACACCTTC	CANPTGGVYGYTF
once	TRBD2	TRBJ2-1	TRBV19	TGTGCCAGTACGCACGCGGGAGCCTACAATGAGCAGTTCTTC	CASTHAGAYNEQFF
.	.	TRBJ1-1	TRBV7-2	TGTGCCAGCAACCGGGCCGCGGGAGCTTTCTTT	CASNRAAGAFF
.	.	TRBJ1-1	TRBV29-1	TGCACTGTAACCGGGACACCGATGAACACTGAAGCTTTCTTT	CTVTGTPMNTEAFF
.	TRBD2	TRBJ2-1	TRBV6-5	TGTGCCAGCAGTTACCGGGAGGGCCACTATGAGCAGTTCTTC	CASSYREGHYEQFF
.	.	TRBJ1-2	TRBV10-3	TGTGCCATCAGACAACACCTACTGGAGGGCTACACCTTC	CAIRQHLLEGYTF
.	TRBD1	TRBJ2-2	TRBV5-1	TGCGCCAGCAGCTTGGGACAGGGTTACAACACCGGGGAGCTGTTTTTT	CASSLGQGYNTGELFF
.	.	TRBJ1-1	TRBV28	TGTGCCAGCAGTTTAATGAGGACTGGCTTTGAAGCTTTCTTT	CASSLMRTGFEAFF
.	TRBD1	TRBJ2-7	TRBV6-1	TGTGCCAGCAGTGAAATCAACAGGGGGACCTACGAGCAGTACTTC	CASSEINRGTYEQYF
.	.	TRBJ1-1	TRBV27	TGTGCCAGCAGTTTAAAACAGGGAGACACTGAAGCTTTCTTT	CASSLKQGDTEAFF
.	TRBD1	TRBJ1-2	TRBV25-1	TGTGCCAGCAGTCCGAGGGACAGCTTTAACTATGGCTACACCTTC	CASSPRDSFNYGYTF
few	.	TRBJ2-1	TRBV19	TGTGCCAGTAGCCCTAGCTCCTACAATGAGCAGTTCTTC	CASSPSSYNEQFF
.	.	TRBJ2-5	TRBV7-9	TGTGCCAGCAGCTTATTAACGACAGAAGAGACCCAGTACTTC	CASSLLTTEETQYF
.	.	TRBJ2-1	TRBV4-1	TGCGCCAGCAGCCAAGAGGGACTTGTCGCGGGCAATGAGCAGTTCTTC	CASSQEGLVAGNEQFF
.	TRBD2	TRBJ2-7	TRBV11-2	TGTGCCAGCAGCGTCGGACTAGCGGACCACTACGAGCAGTACTTC	CASSVGLADHYEQYF
.	.	TRBJ2-7	TRBV5-1	TGCGCCAGCAGCTTAACTCCCCGGGAGATCGGGGTTTACGAGCAGTACTTC	CASSLTPREIGVYEQYF
.	TRBD1	TRBJ2-7	TRBV28	TGTGCCAGCAGGCGGGACAGGGGCTACGAGCAGTACTTC	CASRRDRGYEQYF
.	.	TRBJ2-7	TRBV27	TGTGCCAGCAGTTGGGCCCTCAACCCGGGATACGAGCAGTACTTC	CASSWALNPGYEQYF
few	.	TRBJ1-1	TRBV2	TGTGCCAGCATAAAAATACAGGCCTTCACTGAAGCTTTCTTT	CASIKIQAFTEAFF
.	TRBD1	TRBJ1-2	TRBV7-9	TGTGCCAGCAGCTCGACGGGACAGGGGGTTATTTATGGCTACACCTTC	CASSSTGQGVIYGYTF
few	.	TRBJ2-3	TRBV4-1	TGCGCCAGCAGCCAAGGACAGAGTTCAGATACGCAGTATTTT	CASSQGQSSDTQYF
.	TRBD1	TRBJ2-7	TRBV9	TGTGCCAGCAGCCCCCGAAGCCCAAGACAGGGGAGCTCCTACGAGCAGTACTTC	CASSPRSPRQGSSYEQYF
.	TRBD1	TRBJ2-7	TRBV9	TGTGCCAGCAGCCCCAGCGGACAGGGTTACGAGCAGTACTTC	CASSPSGQGYEQYF
.	TRBD2	TRBJ2-1	TRBV27	TGTGCCAGCAGTTTACTGGGGGGACTAGCGGGATACAATGAGCAGTTCTTC	CASSLLGGLAGYNEQFF
.	TRBD2	TRBJ2-3	TRBV9	TGTGCCAGCACGGTTGCTAGCGGGGGAGATACGCAGTATTTT	CASTVASGGDTQYF
.	.	TRBJ1-5	TRBV27	TGTGCCAGCAGTGACGCCACGACAGGAGACAATCAGCCCCAGCATTTT	CASSDATTGDNQPQHF
once	TRBD1	TRBJ2-1	TRBV14	TGTGCCAGCAGCCAGGGGACAGGTTACAATGAGCAGTTCTTC	CASSQGTGYNEQFF
once	.	TRBJ1-4	TRBV15	TGTGCCACCAGCACCCCAACCTTGGGCGGGTCTGCAACTAATGAAAAACTGTTTTTT	CATSTPTLGGSATNEKLFF
.	.	TRBJ2-5	TRBV9	TGTGCCAGCAGCGTAGAGGGGACAACTAAAGAGACCCAGTACTTC	CASSVEGTTKETQYF
.	TRBD1	TRBJ2-7	TRBV4-1	TGCGCCAGCAGCCAAGGCAGCTCAGGGGGCGACGAGCAGTACTTC	CASSQGSSGGDEQYF
.	.	TRBJ2-7	TRBV5-5	TGTGCCAGCAGCTTGCCAACCTACGGCGGTAGCTCCTACGAGCAGTACTTC	CASSLPTYGGSSYEQYF
.	.	TRBJ2-5	TRBV11-3	TGTGCCAGCAGCTTAGATCTGCAAGAGACCCAGTACTTC	CASSLDLQETQYF
.	.	TRBJ2-4	TRBV9	TGTGCCAGCAGCGTAGGGGGGGGCACAAACATTCAGTACTTC	CASSVGGGTNIQYF
.	.	TRBJ2-1	TRBV5-5	TGTGCCAGCAGCTTGGAGGTAGGAGACCCAATGAATGAGCAGTTCTTC	CASSLEVGDPMNEQFF
.	.	TRBJ2-1	TRBV12-2	TGTGCAAGTCGCTGGAGGACTAGCGGTTACAATGAGCAGTTCTTC	CASRWRTSGYNEQFF
.	TRBD2	TRBJ2-4	TRBV19	TGTGCCAGTAGTTGGGGCGGGAGGGCCGGGAAAAACATTCAGTACTTC	CASSWGGRAGKNIQYF
.	.	TRBJ2-5	TRBV27	TGTGCCAGCGGGCCCCGAACAGGGCCTGTGCAAGAGACCCAGTACTTC	CASGPRTGPVQETQYF
.	.	TRBJ2-2	TRBV5-4	TGTGCCAGCAGCTTTGGAGGGGCCGGGGAGCTGTTTTTT	CASSFGGAGELFF
.	TRBD1	TRBJ1-2	TRBV6-5	TGTGCCAGCAGTCGGGACAGTGCAGGTCCCTATGGCTACACCTTC	CASSRDSAGPYGYTF
.	TRBD1	TRBJ1-5	TRBV19	TGTGCCAGTAGTATTTTTAACAGGGGTAATCAGCCCCAGCATTTT	CASSIFNRGNQPQHF